This TCR beta chain was sequenced for a study of regulatory T cells in long-lasting Graves disease (dated by TCRdb to the early 2020s). Broadly, across the study: In the newly diagnosed Graves' disease group, patients had been taking antithyroid drugs for less than 3 months. A total of about 33 samples underwent TCR sequencing, from some 13 patients with persistent Graves' disease and some 20 patients with newly diagnosed Graves' disease. Persistent Graves' disease patients were compared with newly diagnosed Graves' disease patients by peripheral blood TCR sequencing and RNA sequencing. The study was registered as a clinical trial and conducted in China.

In light of the paper, this sample's time point label describes: newly diagnosed GD, antithyroid drugs for less than 3 months. RNA was extracted from PBMCs in TRIzol for both TCR sequencing and RNA sequencing. Graves' disease was diagnosed according to American Thyroid Association guidelines. The patients came from an endocrinology department in Xi'an, China. From each patient, approximately 10 milliliters of peripheral blood was collected into an EDTA anticoagulant tube. Ficoll Paque Plus density gradient separation was used to isolate PBMCs, and no additional T cell sorting was done. An Agilent 2100 Bioanalyzer and agarose gel were used to check RNA quality, while a NanoDrop 2000 measured RNA concentration. General study outcomes and caveats: Compared with newly diagnosed patients, persistent Graves' disease patients had lower TCR Shannon entropy and fewer highly expanded clones, which suggests clonal expansion. As a limitation, the authors acknowledged that the small sample size may reduce accuracy. Sequencing and analysis were limited to the TCR beta chain. More public clonotypes were shared among persistent patients (under 3,000) than among newly diagnosed patients (966). The study examined only peripheral blood because the primary lesion, thyroid tissue, could not be accessed. TRBV28, TRBJ1-2 and TRBJ2-5 were preferentially used in persistent disease, while TRBV20-1 and TRBJ2-1 were favored in newly diagnosed disease.

This clonotype was picked up many times. It lacks a known antigen. Base-call qualities are not available, and no considerably larger clone is one nucleotide away. The library came from multiplex PCR. Sequencing instrument: Illumina HiSeq 4000. To build TCR beta libraries, CDR3 regions were amplified by Arm-PCR using iRepertoire HTBI primers. Gel purification was performed on PCR products prior to sequencing. The original methods were these. A total of 62 TRBV and 14 TRBJ segments were identified across samples and were used for gene usage analysis of CDR3 amino acid clonotypes. Filtered high-quality paired reads were merged into contigs using COPE and FqMerger. BLAST was used to align contigs to the IMGT TRBV, TRBD and TRBJ reference genes, and CDR3 was defined following IMGT. Any clonotype with a frequency above 0.1% was counted as a highly expanded clone. Shannon entropy was used to measure repertoire diversity, and the Gini coefficient was used to measure V-J evenness. A clonotype found in more than one individual was treated as public. The public sequencing data were trimmed at Q25 with fastp and processed into clonotypes with MiXCR by TCRdb, which kept only in-frame beta chains. Each CDR3 protein appears once, grouped with its most common genes and DNA. These V and J calls are TCRdb output, not the study's own analysis. Counted in this sample were approximately 400,000 distinct CDR3 sequences; under 15% of them appeared once. The ten most abundant clones make up approximately 15% of the sample.

CDR1 and CDR2, looked up from the germline V gene, are MNHEY and SVGEGT. V is cut by 5 bases and J by 2 bases, and the space between the germline ends is 13 bases. Taken from cysteine to phenylalanine, the CDR3 has 15 residues. Only the CDR3 region is kept as DNA, spanning 45 bases read in frame from base 1. These data are also associated with another study on T cells in Graves' hyperthyroidism and ophthalmopathy. The second study's paper adds: Graves' hyperthyroidism was defined as stable when no progression to ophthalmopathy occurred over 18 months of follow-up. Hyperthyroidism patients were newly diagnosed, had a disease duration of under 2 months, and were aged 18 to 65 years. Patients with uncontrolled infections, other autoimmune diseases, pregnancy or lactation were excluded. Clinical symptoms, serum thyroxine and TRAb, thyroid ultrasound, and orbital computed tomography formed the basis for the diagnoses. For the first round of RT-PCR on the TCR CDR3, the HTBI primer set was used together with the Qiagen OneStep RT-PCR kit. Blood samples also contained most of the expanded thyroid clonotypes (frequency above 0.001), which suggests that blood repertoires may reflect thyroid immune responses. A 13 V-J signature model separated ophthalmopathy from stable hyperthyroidism, with roughly 88% sensitivity and 81.08% specificity in cross-validation and 80%/75% in testing. In validation, the model predicted progression to ophthalmopathy with 55% to 71% sensitivity and 72% to 75% specificity, a median of 6.5 months before onset. To identify distinguishing TCR V-J signatures, a discovery cohort of some 99 patients was used, comprising 43 with Graves' ophthalmopathy and 55 to 65 with stable Graves' hyperthyroidism. Prospective prediction of ophthalmopathy was tested in an independent validation cohort of 18 to 20 hyperthyroidism patients and around 16 patients who later progressed to ophthalmopathy. The 100 discovery patients were divided at random into training and test sets in a 7:3 ratio. Thyroid tissue and blood T-cell repertoires from roughly 6 Graves' hyperthyroidism patients were also compared in the study. After sampling, hyperthyroidism patients received methimazole starting at 30 mg daily, and ophthalmopathy patients received high-dose intravenous methylprednisolone. Libraries were constructed in a second round of multiplex PCR, after which size selection and purification were performed. Sequencing of the libraries was done on an Illumina HiSeq2000 using paired-end 100 bp reads. SOAPnuke was used to process the raw data, throwing out any read that contained adapters or uncalled bases, had a mean Phred below 15, or lacked an exact constant-primer or identifier match. COPE v1.2.5 was used to merge high-quality paired reads, and clonotypes were defined as unique nucleotide sequences. MiTCR v1.1 was used to align clonotypes to the IMGT TRBV, TRBD and TRBJ reference segments. Analysis was restricted to V-J combinations with a frequency above 0.0001, which covered roughly 99% of repertoires. A TCS score was defined as the ratio of F50 (clonal expansion) to E x V (chaos), with BLOSUM62-based TCRdist applied between CDR3 peptides within each V-J. Welch's t-statistics and random forest reduced some 510 V-J features to 10 to 15, which were used in a naive Bayes classifier (R e1071). Sample size was not statistically predetermined, and blinding of investigators to group allocation was not performed. The paper describes TCR Vbeta CDR3 sequencing of 135 peripheral blood samples, made up of 40 to 45 ophthalmopathy patients, approximately 76 hyperthyroidism patients and 17 progressor patients.

Here the chain combines TRBV6-2 or TRBV6-3 and TRBJ2-1; the D gene could be either TRBD1 or TRBD2, each agreeing at 6 bases. This sequence was found in a woman in her thirties with Graves disease. Donor details come from another sample of the same person, matched by shared clones. Sample: peripheral blood mononuclear cells (PBMCs), taken at new diagnosis, from a patient treated with antithyroid drugs. The DNA sequence is TGTGCCAGCAGTGAAGGGGGGAGAACCTACAATGAGCAGTTCTTC. Its translation is CASSEGGRTYNEQFF.